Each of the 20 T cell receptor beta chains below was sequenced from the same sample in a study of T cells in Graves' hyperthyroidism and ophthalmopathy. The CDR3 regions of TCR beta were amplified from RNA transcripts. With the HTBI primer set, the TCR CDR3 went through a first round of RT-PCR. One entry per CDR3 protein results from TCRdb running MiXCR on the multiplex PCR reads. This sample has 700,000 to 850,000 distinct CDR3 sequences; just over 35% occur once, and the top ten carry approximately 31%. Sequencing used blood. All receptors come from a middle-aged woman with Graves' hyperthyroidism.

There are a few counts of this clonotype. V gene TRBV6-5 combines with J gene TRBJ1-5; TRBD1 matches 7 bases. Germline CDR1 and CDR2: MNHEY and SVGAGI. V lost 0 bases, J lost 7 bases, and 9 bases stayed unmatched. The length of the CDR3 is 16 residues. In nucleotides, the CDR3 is TGTGCCAGCAGTTACTCGAGTAGAGGGGGCGGCCAGCCCCAGCATTTT. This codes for CASSYSSRGGGQPQHF.

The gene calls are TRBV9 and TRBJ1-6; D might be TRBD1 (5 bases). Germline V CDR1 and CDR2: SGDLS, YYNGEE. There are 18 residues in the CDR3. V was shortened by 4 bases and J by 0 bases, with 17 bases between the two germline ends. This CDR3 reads CASSLGDRGSSYNSPLHF. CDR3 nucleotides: TGTGCCAGCAGCTTGGGGGACCGGGGAAGCTCCTATAATTCACCCCTCCACTTT.

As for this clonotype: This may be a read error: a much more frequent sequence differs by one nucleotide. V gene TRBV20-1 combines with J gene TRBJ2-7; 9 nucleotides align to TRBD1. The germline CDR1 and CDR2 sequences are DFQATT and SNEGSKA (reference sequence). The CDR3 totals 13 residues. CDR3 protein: CSPKQGAHYEQHF. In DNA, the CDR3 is TGCAGCCCGAAACAGGGGGCGCACTACGAGCAGCACTTC.

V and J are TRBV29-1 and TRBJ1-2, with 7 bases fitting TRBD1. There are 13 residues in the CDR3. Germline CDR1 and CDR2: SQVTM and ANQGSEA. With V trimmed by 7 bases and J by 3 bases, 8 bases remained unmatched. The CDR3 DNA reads TGCAGCGCCGGAGGGGGCGACGACTATGGCTACACCTTC. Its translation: CSAGGGDDYGYTF.

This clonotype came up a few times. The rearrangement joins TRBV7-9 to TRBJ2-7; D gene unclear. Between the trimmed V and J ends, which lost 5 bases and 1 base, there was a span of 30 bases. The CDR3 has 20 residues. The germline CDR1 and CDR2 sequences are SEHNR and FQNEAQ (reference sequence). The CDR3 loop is CASSLCVAGKPRALSYEQYF. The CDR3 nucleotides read TGTGCCAGCAGCCTATGTGTGGCTGGGAAACCTCGGGCCCTTTCCTACGAGCAGTACTTC.

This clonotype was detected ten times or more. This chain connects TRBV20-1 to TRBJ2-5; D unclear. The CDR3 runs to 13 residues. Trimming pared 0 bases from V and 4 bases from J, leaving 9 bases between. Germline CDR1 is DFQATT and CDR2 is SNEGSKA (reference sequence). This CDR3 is CSARDRLSETQYF. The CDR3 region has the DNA TGCAGTGCTAGAGATCGGCTATCAGAGACCCAGTACTTC.

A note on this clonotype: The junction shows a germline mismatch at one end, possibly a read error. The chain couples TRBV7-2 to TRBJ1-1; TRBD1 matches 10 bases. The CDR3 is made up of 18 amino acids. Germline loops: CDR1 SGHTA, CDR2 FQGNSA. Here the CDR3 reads CASSQGILRDRGNTEAFF. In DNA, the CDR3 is TGCGCCAGCAGCCAAGGGATACTCCGGGACAGGGGGAACACTGAAGCTTTCTTT.

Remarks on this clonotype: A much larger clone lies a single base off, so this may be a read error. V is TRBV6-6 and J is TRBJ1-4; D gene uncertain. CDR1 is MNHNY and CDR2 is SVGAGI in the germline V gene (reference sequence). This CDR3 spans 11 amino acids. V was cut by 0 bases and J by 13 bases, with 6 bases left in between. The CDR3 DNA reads TGTGCCAGCAGTTACTCGGGCAGACTGTTTTTT. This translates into CASSYSGRLFF.

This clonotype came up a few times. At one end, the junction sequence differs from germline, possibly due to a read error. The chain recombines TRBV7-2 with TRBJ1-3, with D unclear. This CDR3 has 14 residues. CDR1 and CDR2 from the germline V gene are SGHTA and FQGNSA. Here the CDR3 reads CASSSLSGGNTIYF. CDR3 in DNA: TGCGCCAGCAGCTCGCTATCCGGGGGAAACACCATATATTTT.

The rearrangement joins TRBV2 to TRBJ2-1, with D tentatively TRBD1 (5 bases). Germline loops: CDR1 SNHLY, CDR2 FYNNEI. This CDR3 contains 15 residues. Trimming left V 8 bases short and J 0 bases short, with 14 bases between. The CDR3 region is CASEDSLSSYNEQFF. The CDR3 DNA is TGTGCCAGCGAAGACAGTTTAAGCTCCTACAATGAGCAGTTCTTC. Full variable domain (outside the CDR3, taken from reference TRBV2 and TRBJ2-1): EPEVTQTPSHQVTQMGQEVILRCVPISNHLYFYWYRQILGQKVEFLVSFYNNEISEKSEIFDDQFSVERPDGSNFTLKIRSTKLEDSAMYFCASEDSLSSYNEQFFGPGTRLTVL.

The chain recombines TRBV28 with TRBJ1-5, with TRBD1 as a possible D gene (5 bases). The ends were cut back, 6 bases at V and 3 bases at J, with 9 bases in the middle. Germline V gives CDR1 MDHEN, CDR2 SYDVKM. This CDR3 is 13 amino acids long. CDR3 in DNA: TGTGCCAGCAGAAGACAGATCAATCAGCCCCAGCATTTT. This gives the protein CASRRQINQPQHF.

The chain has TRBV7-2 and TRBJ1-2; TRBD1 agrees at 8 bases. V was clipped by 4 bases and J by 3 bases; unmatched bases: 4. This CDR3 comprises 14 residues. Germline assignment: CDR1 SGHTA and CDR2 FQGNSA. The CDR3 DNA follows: TGTGCCAGCAGCTCCGGACAGGGCCACTATGGCTACACCTTC. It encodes CASSSGQGHYGYTF.

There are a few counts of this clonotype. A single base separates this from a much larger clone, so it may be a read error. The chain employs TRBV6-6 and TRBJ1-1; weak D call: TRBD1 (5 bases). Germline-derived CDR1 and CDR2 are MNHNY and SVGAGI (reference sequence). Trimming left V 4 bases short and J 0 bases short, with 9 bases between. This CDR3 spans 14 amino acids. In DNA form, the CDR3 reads TGTGCCAGCAGTTCCGAGACAGTGAACACTGAAGCTTTCTTT. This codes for CASSSETVNTEAFF.

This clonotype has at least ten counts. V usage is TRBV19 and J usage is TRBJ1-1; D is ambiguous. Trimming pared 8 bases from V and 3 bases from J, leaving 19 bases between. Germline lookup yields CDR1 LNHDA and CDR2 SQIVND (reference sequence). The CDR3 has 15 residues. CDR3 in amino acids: CASERRGQRDTEAFF. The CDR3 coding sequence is TGTGCCAGTGAACGAAGAGGGCAGAGGGACACTGAAGCTTTCTTT.

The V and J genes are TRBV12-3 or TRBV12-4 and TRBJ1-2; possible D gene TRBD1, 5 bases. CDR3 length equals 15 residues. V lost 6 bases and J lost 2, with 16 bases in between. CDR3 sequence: CASRRDMGRNYGYTF. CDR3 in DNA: TGTGCCAGCAGGAGAGATATGGGACGCAACTATGGCTACACCTTC.

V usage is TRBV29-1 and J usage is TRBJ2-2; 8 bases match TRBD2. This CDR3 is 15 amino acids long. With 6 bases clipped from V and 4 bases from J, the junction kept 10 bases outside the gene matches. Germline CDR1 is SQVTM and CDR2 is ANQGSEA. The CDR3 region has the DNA TGCAGCGTCGCCGACGGGGGGGCCGGCACCGGGGAGCTGTTTTTT. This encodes CSVADGGAGTGELFF.

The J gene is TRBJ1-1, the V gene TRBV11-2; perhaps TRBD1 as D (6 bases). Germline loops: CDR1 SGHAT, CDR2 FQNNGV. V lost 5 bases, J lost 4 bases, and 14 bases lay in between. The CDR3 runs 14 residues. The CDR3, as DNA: TGTGCCAGCAGCCGAGGGGGAATCTCCACTGAAGCTTTCTTT. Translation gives CASSRGGISTEAFF. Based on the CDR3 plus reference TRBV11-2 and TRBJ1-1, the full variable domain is EAGVAQSPRYKIIEKRQSVAFWCNPISGHATLYWYQQILGQGPKLLIQFQNNGVVDDSQLPKDRFSAERLKGVDSTLKIQPAKLEDSAVYLCASSRGGISTEAFFGQGTRLTVV.

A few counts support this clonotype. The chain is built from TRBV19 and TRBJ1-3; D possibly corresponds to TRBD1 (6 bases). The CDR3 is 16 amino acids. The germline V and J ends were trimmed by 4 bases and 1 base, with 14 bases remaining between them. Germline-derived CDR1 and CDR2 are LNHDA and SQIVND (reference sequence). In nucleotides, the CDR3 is TGTGCCAGTAGTAGCCCGACAGGAGAATCTGGAAACACCATATATTTT. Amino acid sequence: CASSSPTGESGNTIYF.

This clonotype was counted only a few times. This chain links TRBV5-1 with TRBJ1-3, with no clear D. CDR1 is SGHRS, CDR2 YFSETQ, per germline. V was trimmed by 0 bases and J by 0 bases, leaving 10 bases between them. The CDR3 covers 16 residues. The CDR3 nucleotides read TGCGCCAGCAGCTTGGCCGGACCGAGCTCTGGAAACACCATATATTTT. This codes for CASSLAGPSSGNTIYF.

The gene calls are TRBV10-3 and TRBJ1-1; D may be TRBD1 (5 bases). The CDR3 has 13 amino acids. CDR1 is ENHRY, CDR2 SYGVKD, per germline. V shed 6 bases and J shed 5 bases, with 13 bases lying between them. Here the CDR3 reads CAISLDGGTEAFF. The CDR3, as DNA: TGTGCCATCAGCTTAGACGGGGGGACTGAAGCTTTCTTT.